The present T cell receptor (beta chain) was sequenced within a study of blood T cell repertoires in COVID-19. Germline lookup yields CDR1 MNHEY and CDR2 SVGEGT. V lost 4 bases, J lost 6 bases, and 13 bases lay in between. The CDR3 consists of 13 residues. Sequencing used immunoSEQ multiplex PCR; TCRdb keeps in-frame clones, though not all of them. This table has about 360,000 clones, 70% to 90% appearing once. Recruitment covered about 26 US areas and drew participants whose ages spanned about 18 to 100 years. Participant reports of clinical history set cohort assignment. Each recovered donor of Cohort 3 presented with two negative PCRs, clearance, or symptom resolution.

The TCR comes from a man aged 25-45 years who had recovered from COVID-19. The chain uses TRBV6-2 or TRBV6-3 and TRBJ2-7, with a weak D call TRBD2 (6 bases). Specimen: PBMCs or T cells enriched from blood (not recorded which). The CDR3 loop is CASSSTGSLEQYF. For the CDR3, the DNA is TGTGCCAGCAGTTCGACCGGGAGTCTCGAGCAGTACTTC.